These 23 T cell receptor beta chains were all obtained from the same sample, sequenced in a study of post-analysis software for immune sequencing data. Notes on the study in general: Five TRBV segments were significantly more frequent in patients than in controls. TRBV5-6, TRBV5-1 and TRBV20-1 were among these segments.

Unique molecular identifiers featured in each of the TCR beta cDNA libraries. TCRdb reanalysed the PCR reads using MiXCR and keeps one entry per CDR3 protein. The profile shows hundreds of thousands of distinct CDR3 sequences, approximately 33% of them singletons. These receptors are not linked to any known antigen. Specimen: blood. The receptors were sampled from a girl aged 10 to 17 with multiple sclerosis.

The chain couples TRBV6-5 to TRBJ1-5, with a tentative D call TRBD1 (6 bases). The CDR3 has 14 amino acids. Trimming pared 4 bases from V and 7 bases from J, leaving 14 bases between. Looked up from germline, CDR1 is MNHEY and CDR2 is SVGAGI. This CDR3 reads CASSFARGGQPQHF. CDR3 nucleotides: TGTGCCAGCAGTTTCGCCAGGGGAGGCCAGCCCCAGCATTTT.

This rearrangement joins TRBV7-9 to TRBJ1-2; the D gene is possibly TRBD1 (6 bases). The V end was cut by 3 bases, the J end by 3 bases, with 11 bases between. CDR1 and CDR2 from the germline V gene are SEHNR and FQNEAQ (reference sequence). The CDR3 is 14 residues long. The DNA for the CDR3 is TGTGCCAGCAGCTTTGAGGGACACTACTATGGCTACACCTTC. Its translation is CASSFEGHYYGYTF.

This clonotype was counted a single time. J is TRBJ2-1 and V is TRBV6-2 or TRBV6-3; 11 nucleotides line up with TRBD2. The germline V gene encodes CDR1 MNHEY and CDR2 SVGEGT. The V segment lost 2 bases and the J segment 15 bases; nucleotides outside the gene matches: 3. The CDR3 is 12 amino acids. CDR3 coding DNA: TGTGCCAGCAGTTACACTAGCGGGGGTCCGTTCTTC. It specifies CASSYTSGGPFF.

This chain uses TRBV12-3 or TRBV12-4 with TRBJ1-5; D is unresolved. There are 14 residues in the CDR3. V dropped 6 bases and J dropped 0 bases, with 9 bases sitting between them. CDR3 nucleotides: TGTGCCAGCAGGTTCGGTGATAGCAATCAGCCCCAGCATTTT. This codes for CASRFGDSNQPQHF.

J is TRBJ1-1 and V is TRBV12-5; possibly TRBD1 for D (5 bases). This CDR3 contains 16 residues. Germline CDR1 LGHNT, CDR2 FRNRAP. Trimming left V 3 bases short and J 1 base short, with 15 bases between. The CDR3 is CASGLPNGGRNTEAFF. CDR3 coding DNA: TGTGCTAGTGGTTTACCAAACGGGGGTAGGAACACTGAAGCTTTCTTT. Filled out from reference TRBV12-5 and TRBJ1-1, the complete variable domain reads DARVTQTPRHKVTEMGQEVTMRCQPILGHNTVFWYRQTMMQGLELLAYFRNRAPLDDSGMPKDRFSAEMPDATLATLKIQPSEPRDSAVYFCASGLPNGGRNTEAFFGQGTRLTVV.

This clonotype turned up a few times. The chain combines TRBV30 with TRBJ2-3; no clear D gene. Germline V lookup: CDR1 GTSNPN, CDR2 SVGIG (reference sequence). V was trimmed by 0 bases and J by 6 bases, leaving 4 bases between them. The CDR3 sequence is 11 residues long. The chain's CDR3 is CAWSVGDTQYF. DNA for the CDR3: TGTGCCTGGAGTGTAGGGGATACGCAGTATTTT.

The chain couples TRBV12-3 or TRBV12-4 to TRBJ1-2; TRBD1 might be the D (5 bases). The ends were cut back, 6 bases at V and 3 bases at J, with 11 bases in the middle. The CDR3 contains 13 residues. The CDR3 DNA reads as TGTGCCAGCAGCCTGGACATCTACTATGGCTACACCTTC. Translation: CASSLDIYYGYTF.

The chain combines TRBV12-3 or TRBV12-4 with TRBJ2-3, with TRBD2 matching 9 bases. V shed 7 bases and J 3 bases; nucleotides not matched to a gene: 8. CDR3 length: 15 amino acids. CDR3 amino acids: CASTRGLAHTDTQYF. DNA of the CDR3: TGTGCCAGCACCCGAGGACTAGCGCATACAGATACGCAGTATTTT.

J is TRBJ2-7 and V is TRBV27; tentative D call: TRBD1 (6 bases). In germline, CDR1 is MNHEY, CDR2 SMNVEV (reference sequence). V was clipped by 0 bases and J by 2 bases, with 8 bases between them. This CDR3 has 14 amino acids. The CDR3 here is CASSLSRTAYEQYF. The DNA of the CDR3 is TGTGCCAGCAGTTTATCCCGGACAGCCTACGAGCAGTACTTC.

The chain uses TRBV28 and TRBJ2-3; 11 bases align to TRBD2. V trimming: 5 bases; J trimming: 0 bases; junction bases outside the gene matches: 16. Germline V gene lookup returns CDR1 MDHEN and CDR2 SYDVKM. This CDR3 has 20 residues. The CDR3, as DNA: TGTGCCAGCAGTACCACAGGGCTAGCGGGGGGACACGCTAGCACAGATACGCAGTATTTT. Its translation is CASSTTGLAGGHASTDTQYF.

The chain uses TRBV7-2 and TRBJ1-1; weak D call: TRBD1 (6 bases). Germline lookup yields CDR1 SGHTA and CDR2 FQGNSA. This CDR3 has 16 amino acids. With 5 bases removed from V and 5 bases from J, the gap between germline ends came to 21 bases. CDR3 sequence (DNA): TGTGCCAGCAGCCCCACAGGGTCAACGTTAGGGACTGAAGCTTTCTTT. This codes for CASSPTGSTLGTEAFF.

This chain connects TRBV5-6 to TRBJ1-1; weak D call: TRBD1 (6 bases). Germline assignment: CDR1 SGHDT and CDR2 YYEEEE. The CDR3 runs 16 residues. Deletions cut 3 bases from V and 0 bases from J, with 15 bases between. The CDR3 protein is CASSYRDKTMNTEAFF. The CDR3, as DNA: TGTGCCAGCAGCTACCGGGACAAGACCATGAACACTGAAGCTTTCTTT.

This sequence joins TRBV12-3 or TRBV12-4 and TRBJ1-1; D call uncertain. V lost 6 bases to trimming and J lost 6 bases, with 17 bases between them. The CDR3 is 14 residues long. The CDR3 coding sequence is TGTGCCAGCAGCACACGAGGTACAGAGTCTGAAGCTTTCTTT. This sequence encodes CASSTRGTESEAFF.

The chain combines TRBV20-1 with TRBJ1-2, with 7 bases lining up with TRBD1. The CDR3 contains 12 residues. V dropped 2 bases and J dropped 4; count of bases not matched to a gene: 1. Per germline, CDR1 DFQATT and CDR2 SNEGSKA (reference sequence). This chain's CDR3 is CSARRGLYGYTF. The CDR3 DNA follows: TGCAGTGCTAGAAGGGGGCTCTATGGCTACACCTTC.

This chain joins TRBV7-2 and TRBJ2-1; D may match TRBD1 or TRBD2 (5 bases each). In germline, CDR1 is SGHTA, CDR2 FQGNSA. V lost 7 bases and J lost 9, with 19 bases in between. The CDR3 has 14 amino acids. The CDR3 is CASTVPTGTSEQFF. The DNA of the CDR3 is TGTGCCAGCACCGTCCCAACCGGGACGAGTGAGCAGTTCTTC.

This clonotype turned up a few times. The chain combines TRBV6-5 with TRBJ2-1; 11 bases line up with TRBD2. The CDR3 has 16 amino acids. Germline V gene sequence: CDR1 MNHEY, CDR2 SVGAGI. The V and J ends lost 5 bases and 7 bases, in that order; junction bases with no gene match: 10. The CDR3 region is CASSLSGGALVNEQFF. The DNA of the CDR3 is TGTGCCAGCAGTCTTAGCGGGGGGGCGTTGGTAAATGAGCAGTTCTTC.

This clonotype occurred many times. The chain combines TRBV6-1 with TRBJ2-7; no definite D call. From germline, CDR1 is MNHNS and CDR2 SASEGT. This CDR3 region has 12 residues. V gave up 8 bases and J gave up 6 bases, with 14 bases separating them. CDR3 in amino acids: CASGIGKLEQYF. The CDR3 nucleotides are TGTGCCAGCGGGATAGGGAAGCTCGAGCAGTACTTC.

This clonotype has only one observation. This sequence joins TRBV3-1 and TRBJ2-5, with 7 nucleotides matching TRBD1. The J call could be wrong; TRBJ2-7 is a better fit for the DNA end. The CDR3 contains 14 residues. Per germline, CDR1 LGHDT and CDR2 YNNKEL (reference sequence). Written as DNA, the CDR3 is TGTGCCAGCAACCAGGGGGTCCCAGGTAACGAGCAGTACTTC. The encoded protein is CASNQGVPGNEQYF.

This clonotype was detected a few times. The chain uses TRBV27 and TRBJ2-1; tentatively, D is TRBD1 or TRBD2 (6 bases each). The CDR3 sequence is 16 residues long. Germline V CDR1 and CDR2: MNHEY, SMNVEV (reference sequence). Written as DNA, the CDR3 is TGTGCTTCGTCGAGAGGGGGGCCATTCTCCTACAATGAGCAGTTCTTC. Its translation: CASSRGGPFSYNEQFF.

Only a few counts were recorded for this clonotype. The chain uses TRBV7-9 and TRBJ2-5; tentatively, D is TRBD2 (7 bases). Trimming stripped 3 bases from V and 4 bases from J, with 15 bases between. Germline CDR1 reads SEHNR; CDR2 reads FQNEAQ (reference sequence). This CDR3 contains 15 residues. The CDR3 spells CASSFGGGAGETQYF. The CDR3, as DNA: TGTGCCAGCAGCTTCGGAGGGGGGGCGGGAGAGACCCAGTACTTC.

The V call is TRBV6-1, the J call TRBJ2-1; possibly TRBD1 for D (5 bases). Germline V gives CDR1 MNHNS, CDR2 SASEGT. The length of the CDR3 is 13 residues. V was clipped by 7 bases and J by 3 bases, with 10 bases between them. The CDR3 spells CASKVGDYNEQFF. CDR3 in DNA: TGTGCCAGCAAAGTAGGGGACTACAATGAGCAGTTCTTC.

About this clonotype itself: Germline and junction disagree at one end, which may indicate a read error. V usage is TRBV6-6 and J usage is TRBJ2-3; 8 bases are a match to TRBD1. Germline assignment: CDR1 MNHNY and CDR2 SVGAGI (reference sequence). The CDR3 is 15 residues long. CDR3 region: CTSSSRGQVLDTQYF. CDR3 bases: TGTACCAGCAGTAGCAGGGGACAGGTCCTAGATACGCAGTATTTT.

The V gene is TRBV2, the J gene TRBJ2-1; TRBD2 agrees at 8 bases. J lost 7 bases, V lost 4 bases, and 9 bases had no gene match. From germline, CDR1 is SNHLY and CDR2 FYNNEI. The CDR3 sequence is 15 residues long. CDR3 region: CASSGLARLGNEQFF. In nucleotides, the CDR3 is TGTGCCAGCAGTGGACTAGCGCGATTAGGGAATGAGCAGTTCTTC.